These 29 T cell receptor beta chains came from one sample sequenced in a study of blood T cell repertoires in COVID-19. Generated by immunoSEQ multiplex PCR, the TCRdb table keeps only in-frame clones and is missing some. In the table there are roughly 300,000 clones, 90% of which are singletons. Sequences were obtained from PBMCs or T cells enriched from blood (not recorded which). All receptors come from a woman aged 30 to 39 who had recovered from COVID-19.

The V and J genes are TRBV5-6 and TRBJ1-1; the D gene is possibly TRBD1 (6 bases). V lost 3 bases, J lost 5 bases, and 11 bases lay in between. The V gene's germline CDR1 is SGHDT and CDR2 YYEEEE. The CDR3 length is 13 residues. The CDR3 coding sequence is TGTGCCAGCAGCTACAGGGATTTGACTGAAGCTTTCTTT. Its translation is CASSYRDLTEAFF.

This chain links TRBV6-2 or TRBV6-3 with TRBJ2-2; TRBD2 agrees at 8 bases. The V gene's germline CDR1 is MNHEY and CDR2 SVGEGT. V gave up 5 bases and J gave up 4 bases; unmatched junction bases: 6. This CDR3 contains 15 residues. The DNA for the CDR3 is TGTGCCAGCAGTCACGGGGGGGCTGGCACCGGGGAGCTGTTTTTT. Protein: CASSHGGAGTGELFF.

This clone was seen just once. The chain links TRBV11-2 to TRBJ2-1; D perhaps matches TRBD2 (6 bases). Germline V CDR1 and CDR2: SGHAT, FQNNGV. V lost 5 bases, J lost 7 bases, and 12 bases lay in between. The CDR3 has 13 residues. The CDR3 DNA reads TGTGCCAGCAGCAGTATCCTAGCGAATGAGCAGTTCTTC. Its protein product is CASSSILANEQFF.

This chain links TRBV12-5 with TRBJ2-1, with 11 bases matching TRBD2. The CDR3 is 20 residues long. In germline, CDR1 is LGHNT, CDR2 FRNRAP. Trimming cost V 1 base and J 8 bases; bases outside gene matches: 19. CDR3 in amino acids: CASGLARQGLAVPLNHEQFF. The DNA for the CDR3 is TGTGCTAGTGGTTTGGCCCGACAGGGACTAGCGGTACCTCTTAACCATGAGCAGTTCTTC.

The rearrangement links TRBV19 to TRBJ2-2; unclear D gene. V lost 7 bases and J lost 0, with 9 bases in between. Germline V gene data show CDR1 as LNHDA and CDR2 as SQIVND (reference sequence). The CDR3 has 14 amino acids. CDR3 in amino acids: CASNRQTNTGELFF. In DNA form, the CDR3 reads TGTGCCAGTAACCGCCAGACGAACACCGGGGAGCTGTTTTTT.

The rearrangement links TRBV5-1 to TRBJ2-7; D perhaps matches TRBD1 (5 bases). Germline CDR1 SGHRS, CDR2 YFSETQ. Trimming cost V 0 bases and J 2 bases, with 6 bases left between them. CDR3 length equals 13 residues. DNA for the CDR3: TGCGCCAGCAGCTTGGCCAGGGCCTACGAGCAGTACTTC. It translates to CASSLARAYEQYF.

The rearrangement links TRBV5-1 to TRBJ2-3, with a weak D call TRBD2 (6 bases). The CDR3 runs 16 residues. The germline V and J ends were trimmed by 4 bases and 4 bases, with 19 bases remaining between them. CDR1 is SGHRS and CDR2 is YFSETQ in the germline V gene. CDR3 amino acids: CASSPDETRRPDTQYF. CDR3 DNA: TGCGCCAGCAGCCCGGACGAGACTAGAAGGCCAGATACGCAGTATTTT.

The CDR3 here is CASGFQGNQPQHF. The CDR3 DNA reads as TGTGCCAGTGGATTTCAGGGGAATCAGCCCCAGCATTTT. The chain is built from TRBV19 and TRBJ1-5; possible D gene TRBD1, 6 bases. Germline-derived CDR1 and CDR2 are LNHDA and SQIVND (reference sequence). The CDR3 contains 13 residues. Trimming removed 8 bases at V and 4 bases at J, with 12 bases between.

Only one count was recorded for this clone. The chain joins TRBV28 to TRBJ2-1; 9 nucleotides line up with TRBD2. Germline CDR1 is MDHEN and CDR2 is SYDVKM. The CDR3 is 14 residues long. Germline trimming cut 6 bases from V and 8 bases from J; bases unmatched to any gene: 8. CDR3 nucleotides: TGTGCCAGCAGAAACCCCGGGACTAGCCATGAGCAGTTCTTC. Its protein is CASRNPGTSHEQFF.

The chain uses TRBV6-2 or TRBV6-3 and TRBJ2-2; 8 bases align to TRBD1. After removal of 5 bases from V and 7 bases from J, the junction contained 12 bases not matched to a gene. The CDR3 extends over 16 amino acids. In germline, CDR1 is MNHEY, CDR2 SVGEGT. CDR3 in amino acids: CASSPSRTGMVGELFF. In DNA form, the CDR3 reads TGTGCCAGCAGTCCCTCCAGGACAGGGATGGTCGGGGAGCTGTTTTTT.

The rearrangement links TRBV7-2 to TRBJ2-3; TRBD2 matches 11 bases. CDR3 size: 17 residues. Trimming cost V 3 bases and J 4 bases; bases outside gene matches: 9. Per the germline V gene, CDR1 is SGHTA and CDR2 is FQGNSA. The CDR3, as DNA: TGTGCCAGCAGCTTGTTGGCTAGCGGGAGGTTGGCAGATACGCAGTATTTT. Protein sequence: CASSLLASGRLADTQYF.

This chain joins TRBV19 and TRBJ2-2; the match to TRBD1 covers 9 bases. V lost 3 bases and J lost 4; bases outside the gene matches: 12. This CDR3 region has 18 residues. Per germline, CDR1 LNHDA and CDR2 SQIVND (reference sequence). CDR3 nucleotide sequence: TGTGCCAGTAGTATTCGCGGGACAGGGAAGCTAGGCACCGGGGAGCTGTTTTTT. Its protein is CASSIRGTGKLGTGELFF.

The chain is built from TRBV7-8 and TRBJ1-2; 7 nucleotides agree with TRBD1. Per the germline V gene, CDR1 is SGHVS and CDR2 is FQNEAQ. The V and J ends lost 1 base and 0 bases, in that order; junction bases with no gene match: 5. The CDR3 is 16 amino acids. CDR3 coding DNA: TGTGCCAGCAGCTTAGGAGACAGGGAGACTAACTATGGCTACACCTTC. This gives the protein CASSLGDRETNYGYTF.

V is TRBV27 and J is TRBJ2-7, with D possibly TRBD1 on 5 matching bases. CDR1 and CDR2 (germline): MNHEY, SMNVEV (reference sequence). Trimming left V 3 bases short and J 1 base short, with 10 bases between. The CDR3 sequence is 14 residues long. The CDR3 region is CASSFQGSSYEQYF. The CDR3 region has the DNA TGTGCCAGCAGTTTCCAGGGATCGTCCTACGAGCAGTACTTC.

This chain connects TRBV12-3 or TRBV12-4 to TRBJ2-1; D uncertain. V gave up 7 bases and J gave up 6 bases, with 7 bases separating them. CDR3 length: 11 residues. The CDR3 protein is CASTVGNEQFF. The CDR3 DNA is TGTGCCAGCACCGTCGGCAATGAGCAGTTCTTC.

CDR3 region: CAISLGRGYTF. In nucleotides, the CDR3 is TGTGCCATCAGCCTAGGTCGCGGCTACACCTTC. This chain uses TRBV10-3 with TRBJ1-2; D is unclear. V was pared by 6 bases and J by 8 bases, with 10 bases between. The CDR3 extends over 11 amino acids. From germline, CDR1 is ENHRY and CDR2 SYGVKD.

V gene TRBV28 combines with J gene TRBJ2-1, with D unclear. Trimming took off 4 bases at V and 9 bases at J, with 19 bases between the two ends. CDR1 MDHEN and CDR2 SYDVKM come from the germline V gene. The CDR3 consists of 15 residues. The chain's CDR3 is CASSSSGRISTEQFF. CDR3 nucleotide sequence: TGTGCCAGCAGTTCCTCTGGCAGGATTAGTACTGAGCAGTTCTTC.

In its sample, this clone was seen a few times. CDR3 amino acids: CASSLQNTRSNGYTF. The CDR3 DNA reads as TGTGCCAGCAGCTTACAGAATACTAGAAGTAATGGCTACACCTTC. The J gene is TRBJ1-2, the V gene TRBV7-3; no reliable D call. V lost 2 bases to trimming and J lost 6 bases, with 16 bases between them. This CDR3 region has 15 residues. From germline, CDR1 is SGHTA and CDR2 FQGTGA.

This chain's CDR3 is CASSLLAGGEQETQYF. In DNA, the CDR3 is TGTGCCAGCAGCTTACTAGCGGGGGGGGAACAAGAGACCCAGTACTTC. V is TRBV7-9 and J is TRBJ2-5; TRBD2 aligns across 12 bases. CDR1 SEHNR and CDR2 FQNEAQ come from the germline V gene (reference sequence). This CDR3 region has 16 residues. The V and J ends lost 2 bases and 2 bases, in that order; junction bases with no gene match: 3.

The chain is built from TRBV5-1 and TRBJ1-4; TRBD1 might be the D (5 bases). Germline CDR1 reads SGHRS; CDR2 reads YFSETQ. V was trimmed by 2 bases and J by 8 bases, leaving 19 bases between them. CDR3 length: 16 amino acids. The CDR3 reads CASSFGHYQLGEKLFF. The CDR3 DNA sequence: TGCGCCAGCAGCTTTGGACACTACCAACTCGGGGAAAAACTGTTTTTT. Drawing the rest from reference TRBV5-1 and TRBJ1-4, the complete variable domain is KAGVTQTPRYLIKTRGQQVTLSCSPISGHRSVSWYQQTPGQGLQFLFEYFSETQRNKGNFPGRFSGRQFSNSRSEMNVSTLELGDSALYLCASSFGHYQLGEKLFFGSGTQLSVL.

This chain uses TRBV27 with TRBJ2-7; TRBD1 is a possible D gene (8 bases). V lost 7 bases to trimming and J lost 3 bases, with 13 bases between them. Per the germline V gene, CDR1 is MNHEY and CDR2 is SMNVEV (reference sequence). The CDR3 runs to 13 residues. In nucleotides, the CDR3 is TGTGCCAGCAAAAACAGGGGGGGCTACGAGCAGTACTTC. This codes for CASKNRGGYEQYF.

CDR3: CASSPGDSGYKLFF. The CDR3 DNA reads as TGTGCCAGCAGCCCAGGGGACAGCGGTTATAAACTGTTTTTT. This chain connects TRBV7-2 to TRBJ1-4; 7 bases align to TRBD1. The V and J ends lost 5 bases and 11 bases, in that order; junction bases with no gene match: 11. The CDR3 loop spans 14 amino acids. Germline values: CDR1 SGHTA, CDR2 FQGNSA.

Here the CDR3 DNA reads TGTGCCAGCAGCCAAGAACTGCCTAGCGGGAGGGCGAACACCGGGGAGCTGTTTTTT. Translated: CASSQELPSGRANTGELFF. V gene TRBV14 combines with J gene TRBJ2-2; TRBD2 matches at 12 bases. This CDR3 region has 19 residues. Losses at the gene ends were 0 bases for V and 0 bases for J; bases not matched to a gene: 5. The germline V gene has CDR1 SGHDN and CDR2 FVKESK.

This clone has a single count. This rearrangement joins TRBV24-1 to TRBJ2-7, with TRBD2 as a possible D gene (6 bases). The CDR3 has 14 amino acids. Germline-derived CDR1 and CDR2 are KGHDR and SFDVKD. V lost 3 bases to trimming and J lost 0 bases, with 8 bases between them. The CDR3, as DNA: TGTGCCACCAGTGATGGGGGGAGCTCCTACGAGCAGTACTTC. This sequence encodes CATSDGGSSYEQYF.

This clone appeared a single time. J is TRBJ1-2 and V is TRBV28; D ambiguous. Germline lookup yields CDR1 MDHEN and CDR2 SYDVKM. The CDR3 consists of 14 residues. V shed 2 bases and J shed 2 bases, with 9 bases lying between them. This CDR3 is CASSLLVENYGYTF. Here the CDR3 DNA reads TGTGCCAGCAGTTTACTGGTGGAGAACTATGGCTACACCTTC.

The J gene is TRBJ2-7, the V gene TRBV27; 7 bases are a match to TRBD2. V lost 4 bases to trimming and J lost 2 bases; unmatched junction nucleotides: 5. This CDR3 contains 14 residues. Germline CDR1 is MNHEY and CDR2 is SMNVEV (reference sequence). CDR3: CASSSKRETYEQYF. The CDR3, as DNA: TGTGCCAGCAGTTCGAAGCGGGAAACCTACGAGCAGTACTTC.

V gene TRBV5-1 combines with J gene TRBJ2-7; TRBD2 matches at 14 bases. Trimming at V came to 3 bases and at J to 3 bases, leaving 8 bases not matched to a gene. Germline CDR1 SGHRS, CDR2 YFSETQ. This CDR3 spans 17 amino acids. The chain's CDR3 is CASSSGLAGVDFYEQYF. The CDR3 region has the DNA TGCGCCAGCAGCTCGGGACTAGCGGGAGTGGATTTCTACGAGCAGTACTTC.

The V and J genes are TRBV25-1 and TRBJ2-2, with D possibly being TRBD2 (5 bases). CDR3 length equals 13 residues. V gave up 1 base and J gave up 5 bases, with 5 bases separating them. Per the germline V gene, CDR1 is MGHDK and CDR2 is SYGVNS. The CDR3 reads CASSESGTGELFF. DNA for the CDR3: TGTGCCAGCAGTGAATCGGGGACCGGGGAGCTGTTTTTT.

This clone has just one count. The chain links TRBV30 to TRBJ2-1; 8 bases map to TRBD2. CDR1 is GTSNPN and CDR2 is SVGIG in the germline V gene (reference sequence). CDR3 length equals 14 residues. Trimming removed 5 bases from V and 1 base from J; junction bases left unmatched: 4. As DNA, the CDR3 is TGTGCCTGGGAGCGGGAGTGGTCCTACAATGAGCAGTTCTTC. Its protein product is CAWEREWSYNEQFF.